This T cell receptor beta chain was captured by sequencing in a study of blood T cell repertoires in COVID-19 (dated by TCRdb to the early 2020s). Regarding the complete study: Collaborator samples came from the United States, Italy and Spain and covered acute and convalescent phases of COVID-19. A freely available public database, intended as a resource for researchers studying the immune response to SARS-CoV-2, is where the repertoires were released. The samples were drawn from the first 160 participants of the ongoing ImmuneRACE study and from more than 1,000 subjects provided by 6 global collaborators. Where HLA class I and class II types were available, the types were taken from metadata supplied by the sample provider, not from assay-based typing. A de-identified subject ID, COVID-19 status, age in years and sex were almost always included in the sample metadata. Deeply sampled blood TCRbeta repertoires from subjects exposed to, actively infected with, or recovered from COVID-19 were included in the dataset. The material from the prospective study consisted of cDNA or gDNA derived from T cells, B-cell-depleted T cells, or PBMCs.

Participants in the prospective study were enrolled through a virtual design, were aged about 18 to 89 years, and lived in approximately 25 United States geographic areas. To assign participants to cohorts, the prospective study relied on clinical history that participants themselves reported in a screening survey and a study questionnaire. For ImmuneRACE Cohort 3, a participant was defined as recovered based on two consecutive negative NP/OP PCR tests, clearance by a healthcare professional, or resolution of symptoms. In the prospective study, mobile phlebotomists collected whole blood, serum and a nasopharyngeal or oropharyngeal swab from each participant. Over a roughly 2-month period, participants in the prospective study had the option of providing additional blood draws and questionnaires. Before DNA extraction, blood samples from the prospective study were shipped at room temperature or frozen.

As encoded in the germline V gene, CDR1 is SNHLY while CDR2 is FYNNEI. V has 7 bases trimmed and J has 5 bases trimmed; junction bases matching no gene number 4. The CDR3, cysteine through phenylalanine, is 15 amino acids long. Just CDR3 DNA is preserved here, 45 bases in frame from base 1. Note on this clone: Its antigen is still unknown. The input lacks base qualities; no much larger clone sits a single base away.

TCRbeta CDR3 regions were amplified from genomic DNA by means of the immunoSEQ Assay, a bias-controlled multiplex PCR. In the original analysis: Nucleated cell counts per sample were estimated from amplification of reference gene primers within the assay. To quantify the absolute abundance of each unique TCRbeta CDR3 rearrangement, sequence reads were collapsed and filtered. For each sample, productive Simpson clonality was calculated as the square root of Simpson's diversity index across productive rearrangements. Imported from immuneACCESS, the table was reduced by TCRdb to in-frame sequences with V and J called. These copies leave out some clones; in studies compared against another copy, an unresolved V gene accounts for under half, and the cause of the remainder is not known. V and J calls and clone size are copied from that table; D and trimming were computed from the DNA. For this sample there are roughly 180,000 clones; about four fifths appear just once. Clones ranked in the top ten supply roughly 12% of the sample.

Study-level results and caveats: The amount of clinical and demographic metadata varied by source and participant and was provided uncurated.

The sequenced sample consisted of PBMCs or T cells enriched from blood (not recorded which). Recombination linked TRBV2 to TRBJ2-4, and TRBD2 matches 14 of the central bases. This clonotype originated in a man between 40 and 49 years old who had recovered from COVID-19. The sequence in DNA is TGTGCCAGCAACGGACTAGCGGGGGGTGAAAACATTCAGTACTTC. The encoded protein is CASNGLAGGENIQYF.